The 18 T cell receptor beta chains reported below all come from one sample, sequenced in a study of coeliac disease. Clones were sequenced by immunoSEQ multiplex PCR, and TCRdb holds only the in-frame ones, with some missing. This table holds approximately 5,400 clones, 54% found once. Source material: intraepithelial lymphocytes from the gut. These receptors were obtained from a woman aged 30 to 39 with active celiac disease.

This chain links TRBV19 with TRBJ1-5; 8 bases map to TRBD1. The CDR3 sequence is 13 residues long. From germline, CDR1 is LNHDA and CDR2 SQIVND (reference sequence). V lost 5 bases and J lost 5; bases outside the gene matches: 2. In DNA form, the CDR3 reads TGTGCCAGTAGTCTGGACAGGGATCAGCCCCAGCATTTT. Residues: CASSLDRDQPQHF.

The chain combines TRBV4-3 with TRBJ2-5, with D possibly matching TRBD1 (8 bases). The J call is in doubt because the DNA end fits TRBJ2-7 better. CDR1 LGHNA and CDR2 YSLEER come from the germline V gene. The CDR3 loop spans 16 amino acids. The CDR3 DNA is TGCGCCAGCAGCCAAGATCGCACAGGGGGGGGCTACGAGCAGTACTTC. As protein: CASSQDRTGGGYEQYF.

The chain employs TRBV27 and TRBJ1-1; weak D call: TRBD1 (5 bases). Germline lookup yields CDR1 MNHEY and CDR2 SMNVEV (reference sequence). Trimming took off 3 bases at V and 6 bases at J, with 14 bases between the two ends. This CDR3 comprises 14 residues. CDR3 region: CASSLGGSIAEAFF. CDR3 coding DNA: TGTGCCAGCAGTTTGGGGGGTAGTATCGCTGAAGCTTTCTTT.

The chain links TRBV7-6 to TRBJ2-1; D gene ambiguous. Trimming removed 2 bases from V and 7 bases from J, with 6 bases in between. This CDR3 has 12 residues. Germline V gene sequence: CDR1 SGHVS, CDR2 FNYEAQ. CDR3 bases: TGTGCCAGCAGCTTAATAGCAAATGAGCAGTTCTTC. Its protein product is CASSLIANEQFF.

The rearrangement joins TRBV2 to TRBJ2-7; D might be TRBD2 (6 bases). The CDR3 runs 14 residues. Germline lookup yields CDR1 SNHLY and CDR2 FYNNEI. The V end was cut by 9 bases, the J end by 2 bases, with 17 bases between. The CDR3 nucleotides are TGTGCCAGAGCCCCACCTAGCGCGCCCTACGAGCAGTACTTC. It encodes CARAPPSAPYEQYF.

The chain links TRBV7-9 to TRBJ1-1; no clear D gene. The CDR3 contains 15 residues. Trimming took off 0 bases at V and 1 base at J, with 9 bases between the two ends. Germline CDR1 is SEHNR and CDR2 is FQNEAQ (reference sequence). The CDR3 coding sequence is TGTGCCAGCAGCTTAGCGGTGGGCCGGAACACTGAAGCTTTCTTT. Translation: CASSLAVGRNTEAFF. The entire variable domain, with the rest obtained from reference TRBV7-9 and TRBJ1-1, is as follows: DTGVSQNPRHKITKRGQNVTFRCDPISEHNRLYWYRQTLGQGPEFLTYFQNEAQLEKSRLLSDRFSAERPKGSFSTLEIQRTEQGDSAMYLCASSLAVGRNTEAFFGQGTRLTVV.

This sequence joins TRBV4-3 and TRBJ2-7; 10 bases match TRBD2. After removal of 0 bases from V and 2 bases from J, the junction contained 4 bases not matched to a gene. Germline lookup yields CDR1 LGHNA and CDR2 YSLEER. This CDR3 spans 16 amino acids. Written as DNA, the CDR3 is TGCGCCAGCAGCCAAGAAGTGAGCGGGGGGGCCTACGAGCAGTACTTC. Its protein is CASSQEVSGGAYEQYF.

The V gene is TRBV29-1, the J gene TRBJ2-3; TRBD1 might be the D (7 bases). The CDR3 runs to 17 residues. The V and J ends lost 3 bases and 2 bases respectively, with 21 bases between them. Germline CDR1 SQVTM, CDR2 ANQGSEA. CDR3 in DNA: TGCAGCGTTGAGGGGACTTACGGGGACAGTTCCACAGATACGCAGTATTTT. Protein product: CSVEGTYGDSSTDTQYF.

The rearrangement uses TRBV19 and TRBJ2-2; TRBD1 matches at 7 bases. CDR3 length equals 14 residues. Germline V gene sequence: CDR1 LNHDA, CDR2 SQIVND (reference sequence). V shed 8 bases, J shed 7 bases, and the junction held 10 bases outside the gene matches. CDR3: CASRDRAWIGELFF. CDR3 in DNA: TGTGCCAGTCGCGACAGGGCTTGGATCGGGGAGCTGTTTTTT.

This chain links TRBV5-1 with TRBJ1-6; D is possibly TRBD1 (6 bases). Trimming removed 0 bases from V and 10 bases from J, with 14 bases in between. Germline V gene lookup returns CDR1 SGHRS and CDR2 YFSETQ. The CDR3 is 15 residues long. DNA of the CDR3: TGCGCCAGCAGCTTGGGAGGAACAGGGCAATCACCCCTCCACTTT. It yields the protein CASSLGGTGQSPLHF.

The chain joins TRBV4-1 to TRBJ2-7; TRBD1 might be the D (6 bases). Germline assignment: CDR1 MGHRA and CDR2 YSYEKL. This CDR3 is 15 amino acids long. V lost 5 bases to trimming and J lost 3 bases, with 17 bases between them. CDR3 amino acids: CASSEISGQRYEQYF. The CDR3 region has the DNA TGCGCCAGCAGCGAGATCTCAGGACAGCGCTACGAGCAGTACTTC.

The genes are TRBV7-2 and TRBJ2-4, with 13 bases that match TRBD2. The CDR3 contains 14 residues. The junction had 3 bases not matched to a gene; V was cut back by 7 bases and J by 6 bases. CDR1 is SGHTA, CDR2 FQGNSA, per germline. The CDR3 coding sequence is TGTGCCAGCACCACTAGCGGGGGGGGAAACATTCAGTACTTC. Protein sequence: CASTTSGGGNIQYF.

V usage is TRBV19 and J usage is TRBJ2-5, with D perhaps given as TRBD1 or TRBD2 (5 bases each). The J call may be faulty, since TRBJ2-7 better matches the DNA end. The CDR3 sequence is 13 residues long. CDR1 is LNHDA, CDR2 SQIVND, per germline (reference sequence). The CDR3 DNA follows: TGTGCCAGTAGTATAGTCCCTGGGGGCGAGCAGTACTTC. Its protein is CASSIVPGGEQYF.

The chain couples TRBV5-4 to TRBJ2-2; TRBD1 aligns across 10 bases. Germline-derived CDR1 and CDR2 are SGHNT and YYREEE (reference sequence). V lost 3 bases and J lost 3; bases outside the gene matches: 5. This CDR3 spans 16 amino acids. CDR3 sequence reads: CASSSGGTGDTGELFF. The CDR3 DNA reads as TGTGCCAGCAGCTCAGGTGGGACAGGGGACACCGGGGAGCTGTTTTTT.

This clone was seen just once. The V and J genes are TRBV9 and TRBJ2-3, with a tentative D call TRBD1 (6 bases). V lost 3 bases, J lost 3 bases, and 11 bases lay in between. Germline CDR1 and CDR2: SGDLS and YYNGEE. CDR3 length: 14 residues. The CDR3 bases are TGTGCCAGCAGCGGGGGACATAGGACAGATACGCAGTATTTT. It specifies CASSGGHRTDTQYF.

The V gene is TRBV11-1, the J gene TRBJ2-1; 7 bases map to TRBD2. Unmatched junction bases numbered 7, after V lost 7 bases and J lost 4 bases. Germline V gene sequence: CDR1 SGHAT, CDR2 FQDESV (reference sequence). The CDR3 has 14 residues. The CDR3 nucleotides are TGTGCCAGCATGCCTCAGCGGGGATACAATGAGCAGTTCTTC. It yields the protein CASMPQRGYNEQFF.

The chain recombines TRBV9 with TRBJ2-3, with 7 bases fitting TRBD1. J was trimmed by 5 bases and V by 3 bases; bases with no gene match: 6. This CDR3 spans 14 amino acids. Germline CDR1 reads SGDLS; CDR2 reads YYNGEE. The CDR3, as DNA: TGTGCCAGCAGCGAAAGGACAGGTCGAGATACGCAGTATTTT. Translating it yields CASSERTGRDTQYF.

The chain recombines TRBV28 with TRBJ1-1; D is possibly TRBD1 (6 bases). Germline V gene data show CDR1 as MDHEN and CDR2 as SYDVKM. The CDR3 is 12 amino acids. The CDR3 spells CGSRGMNTEAFF. Here the CDR3 DNA reads TGTGGAAGCAGGGGCATGAACACTGAAGCTTTCTTT. Full variable domain (rest looked up from reference TRBV28 and TRBJ1-1): DVKVTQSSRYLVKRTGEKVFLECVQDMDHENMFWYRQDPGLGLRLIYFSYDVKMKEKGDIPEGYSVSREKKERFSLILESASTNQTSMYLCGSRGMNTEAFFGQGTRLTVV.